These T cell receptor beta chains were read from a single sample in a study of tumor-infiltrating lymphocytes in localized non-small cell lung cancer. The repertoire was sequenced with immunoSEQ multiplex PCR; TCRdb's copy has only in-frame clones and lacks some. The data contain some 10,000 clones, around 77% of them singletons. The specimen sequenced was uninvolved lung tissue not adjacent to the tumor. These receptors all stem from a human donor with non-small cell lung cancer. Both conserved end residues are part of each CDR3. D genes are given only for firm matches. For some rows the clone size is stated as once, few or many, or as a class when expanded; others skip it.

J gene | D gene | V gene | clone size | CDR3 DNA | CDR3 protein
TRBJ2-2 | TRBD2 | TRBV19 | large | TGTGCCAGTAGTCGGGGACTAGCGGGGGGACACGACACCGGGGAGCTGTTTTTT | CASSRGLAGGHDTGELFF
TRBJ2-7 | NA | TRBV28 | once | TGTGCCAGCAGTTCGCCAGGACAGAACTCCTACGAGCAGTACTTC | CASSSPGQNSYEQYF
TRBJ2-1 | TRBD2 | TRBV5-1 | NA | TGCGCCAGCAGCCGGGGGGGTCGAAACAATGAGCAGTTCTTC | CASSRGGRNNEQFF
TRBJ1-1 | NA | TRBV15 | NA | TGTGCCACCAGCGGCCGCGCCAAGGGGTTTGAAGCTTTCTTT | CATSGRAKGFEAFF
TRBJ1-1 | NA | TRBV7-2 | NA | TGTGCCAGCAGTCTCCGACGACTTACTGAAGCTTTCTTT | CASSLRRLTEAFF
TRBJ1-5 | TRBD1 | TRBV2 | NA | TGTGCCAGCAGTGAAGGACAGGGACTTCAGCCCCAGCATTTT | CASSEGQGLQPQHF
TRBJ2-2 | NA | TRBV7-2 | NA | TGTGCCAGTGAACCCAGGAACACCGGGGAGCTGTTTTTT | CASEPRNTGELFF
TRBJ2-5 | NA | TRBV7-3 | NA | TGTGCCAGCAGCTCCGGACTTGGTGGCGAGACCCAGTACTTC | CASSSGLGGETQYF
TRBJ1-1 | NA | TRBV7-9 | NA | TGTGCCAGCAGCTTGTTGAGGGACACTGAAGCTTTCTTT | CASSLLRDTEAFF
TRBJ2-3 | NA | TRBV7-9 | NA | TGTGCCAGCAGCCCTAACACAGATACGCAGTATTTT | CASSPNTDTQYF
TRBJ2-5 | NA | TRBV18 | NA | TGTGCCAGCTCGTCGGCAGGGAGAGAGACCCAGTACTTC | CASSSAGRETQYF
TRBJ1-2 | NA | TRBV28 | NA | TGTGCCAGCAGTTTAGGGGGTCGTGGGTATGGCTACACCTTC | CASSLGGRGYGYTF
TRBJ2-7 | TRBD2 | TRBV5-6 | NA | TGTGCCAGCAGCTTGGGGTTGTCGGGGGGGCCCAACGAGCAGTACTTC | CASSLGLSGGPNEQYF
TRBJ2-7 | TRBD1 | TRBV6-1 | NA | TGTGCCAGCAGGGAGACAGGGGCCTCCTACGAGCAGTACTTC | CASRETGASYEQYF
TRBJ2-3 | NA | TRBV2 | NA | TGTGCCAGCAGCTTTACAGGGGAGGCAGATACGCAGTATTTT | CASSFTGEADTQYF
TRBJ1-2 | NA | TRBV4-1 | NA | TGCGCCAGCAGCCAAGACGCCGCCGGCAGGACCCTCTATGGCTACACCTTC | CASSQDAAGRTLYGYTF
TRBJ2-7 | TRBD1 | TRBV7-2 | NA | TGTGCCAGCAGCTTAGAGGGACAGGGAGGCTACGAGCAGTACTTC | CASSLEGQGGYEQYF
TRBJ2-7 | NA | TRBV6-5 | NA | TGTGCCAGCAGTTCAGAATTGGGCTACGAGCAGTACTTC | CASSSELGYEQYF
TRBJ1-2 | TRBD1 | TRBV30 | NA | TGTGCCTGCTATGGGACAGGGGGACATTCTAACTATGGCTACACCTTC | CACYGTGGHSNYGYTF
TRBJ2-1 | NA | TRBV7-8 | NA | TGTGCCAGCAGCCCCGGAGGGCACTACAATGAGCAGTTCTTC | CASSPGGHYNEQFF
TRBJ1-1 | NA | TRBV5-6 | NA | TGTGCCAGCAGCCTTATCCGGGGCACTGAAGCTTTCTTT | CASSLIRGTEAFF
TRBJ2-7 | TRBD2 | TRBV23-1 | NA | TGCGCCAGCTGCGGGGGGGGCTTCTCCTACGAGCAGTACTTC | CASCGGGFSYEQYF
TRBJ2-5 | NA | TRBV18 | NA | TGTGCCAGCTCACCGCCGCCTCGGCAGGCGCAAGAGACCCAGTACTTC | CASSPPPRQAQETQYF
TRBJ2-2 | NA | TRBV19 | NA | TGTGCCAGTAGTCAGGGGCCGTTTGGCGCCGGGGAGCTGTTTTTT | CASSQGPFGAGELFF
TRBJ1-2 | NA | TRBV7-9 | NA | TGTGCCAGCAGCTTAACTTCAACAGGGCCCGCGGGAGGCTACACCTTC | CASSLTSTGPAGGYTF
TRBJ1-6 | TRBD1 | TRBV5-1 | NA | TGCGCCAGCAGCTTGGTGGGACAGGGGGTGATTGGCCCCCTCCACTTT | CASSLVGQGVIGPLHF
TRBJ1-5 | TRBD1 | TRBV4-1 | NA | TGCGCCAGCAGCCAGGGGGACAGTATCCCTCAGCCCCAGCATTTT | CASSQGDSIPQPQHF
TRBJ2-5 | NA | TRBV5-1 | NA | TGCGCCAGCAGCATAGGGACCGTCGGAGAGACCCAGTACTTC | CASSIGTVGETQYF
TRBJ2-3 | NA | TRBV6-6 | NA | TGTGCCAGCAGTAAAAGAGTCACAGATACGCAGTATTTT | CASSKRVTDTQYF